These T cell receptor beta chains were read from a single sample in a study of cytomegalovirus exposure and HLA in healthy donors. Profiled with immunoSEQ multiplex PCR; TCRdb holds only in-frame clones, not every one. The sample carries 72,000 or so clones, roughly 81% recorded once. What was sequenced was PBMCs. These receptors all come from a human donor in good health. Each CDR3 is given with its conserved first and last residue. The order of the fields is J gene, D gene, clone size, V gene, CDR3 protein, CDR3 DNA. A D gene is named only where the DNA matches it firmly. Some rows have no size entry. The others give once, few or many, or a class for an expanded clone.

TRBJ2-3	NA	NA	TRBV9	CASSVVGAGITDTQYF	TGTGCCAGCAGCGTAGTAGGGGCAGGGATTACAGATACGCAGTATTTT
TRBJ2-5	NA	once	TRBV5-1	CASSPDSQETQYF	TGCGCCAGCAGCCCGGACAGTCAAGAGACCCAGTACTTC
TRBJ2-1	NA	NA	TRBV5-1	CASVKGHETVSYNEQFF	TGCGCCAGCGTCAAGGGACACGAGACAGTGTCCTACAATGAGCAGTTCTTC
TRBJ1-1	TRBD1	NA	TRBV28	CASSLGQRPEAFF	TGTGCCAGCAGCTTGGGACAGCGACCTGAAGCTTTCTTT
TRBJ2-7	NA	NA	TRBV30	CAWSDRTTKQYF	TGTGCCTGGAGTGACCGGACTACTAAGCAGTACTTC
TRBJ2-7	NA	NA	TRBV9	CASSVSYEQYF	TGTGCCAGCAGCGTCAGCTACGAGCAGTACTTC
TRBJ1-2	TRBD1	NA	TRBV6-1	CASIIRGREIHGYTF	TGTGCCAGCATTATCAGGGGGCGCGAAATACATGGCTACACCTTC
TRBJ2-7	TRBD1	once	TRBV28	CASTLPTGPLGTYEQYF	TGTGCCAGCACCTTACCGACAGGGCCCCTCGGGACCTACGAGCAGTACTTC
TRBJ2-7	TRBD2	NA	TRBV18	CASSADSGRAGEQYF	TGTGCCAGCTCAGCTGATAGCGGGAGGGCCGGGGAGCAGTACTTC
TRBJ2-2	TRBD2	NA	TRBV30	CAWSVITSGRSNTGELFF	TGTGCCTGGAGTGTTATTACTAGCGGGAGGTCCAACACCGGGGAGCTGTTTTTT
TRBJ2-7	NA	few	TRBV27	CASSLSSPFYEQYF	TGTGCCAGCAGTTTATCGAGCCCGTTCTACGAGCAGTACTTC
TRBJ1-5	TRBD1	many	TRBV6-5	CASSRGQGEGQPQHF	TGTGCCAGCAGTAGAGGACAGGGCGAAGGTCAGCCCCAGCATTTT
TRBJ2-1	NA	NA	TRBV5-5	CASSLGADNEQFF	TGTGCCAGCAGCTTGGGAGCGGACAATGAGCAGTTCTTC
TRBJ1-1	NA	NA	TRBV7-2	CASSFQTGNTEAFF	TGTGCCAGCAGCTTCCAGACAGGGAACACTGAAGCTTTCTTT
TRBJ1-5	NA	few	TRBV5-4	CASREGLQGPQHF	TGTGCCAGCAGAGAGGGGTTACAGGGGCCCCAGCATTTT
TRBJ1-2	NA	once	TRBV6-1	CASSDRDFYGYTF	TGTGCCAGCAGTGACAGGGACTTCTATGGCTACACCTTC
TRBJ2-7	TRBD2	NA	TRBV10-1	CASSSGGTREQYF	TGCGCCAGCAGTAGCGGGGGGACGAGGGAGCAGTACTTC
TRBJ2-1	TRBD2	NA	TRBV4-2	CASSQEGTSGNEQFF	TGTGCCAGCAGCCAAGAAGGGACTAGCGGGAATGAGCAGTTCTTC